This record looks at one TCR beta chain sequence and its context. Its antigen remains unidentified. It has no much larger one-base neighbor in the sample; base qualities were not kept. This sample was taken from a study of PD-1 blockade in classical Hodgkin lymphoma (dated by TCRdb to 2020 to 2021). Describing the broader study: Nivolumab dosing was 3 mg/kg intravenously every 2 weeks, continuing until either disease progression or unacceptable toxicity. The study used CyTOF and TCR beta sequencing to define a peripheral blood immune signature of response to PD-1 blockade in classical Hodgkin lymphoma. Beyond this particular receptor, the publication reports: Baseline TCR diversity was reported to be lower in newly diagnosed patients than in healthy donors, and even lower in relapsed/refractory patients. The study covered only a single clinical trial cohort, and the causes of the repertoire differences, possibly disease activity or prior therapy, were still not defined. Trial patients with a complete response had baseline diversity similar to that of newly diagnosed patients, while partial responders and progressors had significantly lower diversity. CD4+ but not CD8+ TCR diversity rose significantly by C4D1 (p=0.0027 vs p=0.16), most apparent in complete responders (p=0.02). Patients starting nivolumab less than 1 year after ASCT had lower diversity and were excluded from later analyses to avoid confounding by immune reconstitution.

This specimen's time point label, per the study, means: cycle 4 day 1 (C4D1), after five to seven weeks of nivolumab. All trial patients had relapsed after autologous stem cell transplantation, with cohorts A, B and C differing in prior brentuximab vedotin exposure. The trial cohort included 45 to 65 patients with relapsed/refractory classical Hodgkin lymphoma, and each patient had a best overall response of complete response, partial response or progressive disease. In the multi-cohort phase II CheckMate 205 trial, trial patients received single-agent nivolumab. Best overall response was determined by an independent review committee according to the 2007 International Working Group response criteria. PBMCs from the trial were collected at three points: immediately before nivolumab initiation (C1D1), and during therapy at cycle 2 day 1 and cycle 4 day 1. Peripheral blood was collected in 8 mL Vacutainer Cell Preparation Tubes, from which PBMCs were isolated by centrifugation and then cryopreserved.

Genomic DNA was isolated using the Qiagen DNeasy kit from unsorted PBMCs as well as from negatively selected CD4+ and CD8+ fractions. TCR beta CDR3 regions were subjected to amplification by immunoSEQ multiplex PCR with primers that anneal to V and J segments. A synthetic immune receptor repertoire was used to minimize amplification bias, and any remaining bias was removed computationally after sequencing. On the authors' methods: Repertoire diversity was quantified as the Shannon entropy index using custom Python scripts. Unsorted, CD4+ and CD8+ repertoires were examined separately, except in combined analyses, for which CD4+ and CD8+ sequences were merged in silico. A clone was considered expanded if an increase in frequency of at least 2-fold after treatment relative to C1D1 was found, and a pseudocount of 0.5 was applied to clones undetected at baseline. Singleton clones were defined as clones with 0 or 1 copy at C1D1, and non-singleton clones were defined as clones with 2 or more copies. Clones expanded in unsorted samples were labelled as CD4+, CD8+ or unknown by matching protein sequences in sorted samples from the same patient. Wilcoxon tests on paired samples were used to test diversity changes from C1D1 to C4D1. TCRdb carries this immuneACCESS record with in-frame sequences only. Its versions omit some clonotypes, under half of them owing to an unresolved V gene in the studies checked, with the rest unexplained. The DNA gave D and trimming, while V, J and clone size come from that table. The sample table lists some 53,000 clones, more than 75% of them with a count of one. The top ten clones comprise approximately 7% of the sample.

Including the terminal cysteine and phenylalanine, the CDR3 comprises 17 residues. Only the CDR3 part of the read is kept: 51 bases, read in frame from the first base. CDR1 MNHNS and CDR2 SASEGT are derived from the germline V gene. Trimming at the junction amounts to 2 bases on V and 1 base on J, and the germline ends lie 16 bases apart. The material sequenced was peripheral blood mononuclear cells (PBMCs), taken before the fourth cycle of nivolumab. The chain employs TRBV6-1 and TRBJ2-3; the D match is possibly TRBD1 or TRBD2, with 6 bases aligned in each. The receptor comes from a human donor with classical Hodgkin lymphoma. The CDR3: CASSESIGGGRTDTQYF. The nucleotide sequence reads TGTGCCAGCAGTGAAAGTATAGGGGGAGGACGCACAGATACGCAGTATTTT.